One and the same sample provided the 8 T cell receptor beta chains below, sequenced in a study of CDR3 diversity in severe acne (dated by TCRdb to 2018 to 2020). The method behind the library was PCR. The instrument given in TCRdb is Illumina HiSeq 2000. The public reads were reanalyzed by TCRdb: fastp trimming at Q25, MiXCR alignment, in-frame beta chains only. A single entry per CDR3 protein holds the most common genes and DNA from its merged rows. The sample includes more than 85,000 distinct CDR3 sequences, with 51% observed a single time. Over 10% of the sample is taken by the ten largest. The specimen sequenced was blood. The receptors stem from a male donor with acne.

DNA of the CDR3: TGTGCCACCAGCAGCCCTCTCGGGGTTCTGGCGGGAGCCTACGAGCAGTACTTC. Translated, it gives CATSSPLGVLAGAYEQYF. The rearrangement links TRBV15 to TRBJ2-7; 7 bases map to TRBD2. Germline-derived CDR1 and CDR2 are LNHNV and YYDKDF (reference sequence). With 3 bases clipped from V and 2 bases from J, the junction kept 16 bases outside the gene matches. CDR3 length equals 18 residues.

The DNA for the CDR3 is TGTGCCAGCAGTGAGATCGGGTCGAGCTCTGGAAACACCATATATTTT. Protein product: CASSEIGSSSGNTIYF. The chain is built from TRBV25-1 and TRBJ1-3; D is undetermined. CDR3 size: 16 residues. V dropped 3 bases and J dropped 0 bases, with 12 bases sitting between them. Germline assignment: CDR1 MGHDK and CDR2 SYGVNS.

V gene TRBV10-3 combines with J gene TRBJ2-5; D is unresolved. This CDR3 is built from 13 residues. Trimming removed 5 bases at V and 2 bases at J, with 9 bases between. The V gene's germline CDR1 is ENHRY and CDR2 SYGVKD. The CDR3 sequence is CAISLLLQETQYF. The CDR3 DNA reads as TGTGCCATCAGTTTACTCCTGCAAGAGACCCAGTACTTC.

Within the sample, this clonotype is medium-sized (0.01 to 0.1%). V is TRBV7-9 and J is TRBJ2-3; 11 nucleotides align to TRBD2. This CDR3 has 17 residues. Unmatched junction bases numbered 6, after V lost 2 bases and J lost 2 bases. Germline CDR1 SEHNR, CDR2 FQNEAQ (reference sequence). CDR3 coding DNA: TGTGCCAGCAGCTTAATGGGTAGCGGGAGGGTCACAGATACGCAGTATTTT. This translates into CASSLMGSGRVTDTQYF.

A remark on this clonotype: The junction departs from germline at one end; a sequencing error may be responsible. The chain uses TRBV12-3 or TRBV12-4 and TRBJ1-1, with 9 bases identical to TRBD1. This CDR3 has 14 amino acids. The CDR3 spells CASSSTGGSVGAFF. The CDR3, as DNA: TGTGCCAGCAGTTCCACAGGGGGCTCCGTGGGTGCTTTCTTC.

This clonotype was seen many times. The chain has TRBV20-1 and TRBJ2-7; unclear D gene. The CDR3 has 15 residues. Germline CDR1 DFQATT, CDR2 SNEGSKA (reference sequence). Trimming left V 0 bases short and J 0 bases short, with 12 bases between. The chain's CDR3 is CSARDLEGISYEQYF. In DNA form, the CDR3 reads TGCAGTGCTAGAGATCTAGAAGGTATCTCCTACGAGCAGTACTTC.

For this clonotype: This clone may be a read error of a much larger clone one base away. J is TRBJ2-2 and V is TRBV20-1; D possibly corresponds to TRBD1 (6 bases). The V end lost 5 bases, the J end lost 2 bases, and 18 bases lay between the germline ends. This CDR3 comprises 16 residues. The germline gives CDR1 DFQATT, CDR2 SNEGSKA (reference sequence). CDR3 loop: CSAGTPGTFNTGELFF. The CDR3 DNA is TGCAGTGCTGGAACTCCCGGGACATTTAACACCGGGGAGCTGTTTTTT.

Ten or more counts support this clonotype. The gene calls are TRBV10-3 and TRBJ1-1, with D possibly being TRBD1 (5 bases). V lost 4 bases and J 5 bases, leaving 14 bases between the germline ends. This CDR3 comprises 14 residues. The germline CDR1 and CDR2 sequences are ENHRY and SYGVKD. CDR3 in DNA: TGTGCCATCAGTGGGGGGGAGAAGGAAACTGAAGCTTTCTTT. The encoded protein is CAISGGEKETEAFF.